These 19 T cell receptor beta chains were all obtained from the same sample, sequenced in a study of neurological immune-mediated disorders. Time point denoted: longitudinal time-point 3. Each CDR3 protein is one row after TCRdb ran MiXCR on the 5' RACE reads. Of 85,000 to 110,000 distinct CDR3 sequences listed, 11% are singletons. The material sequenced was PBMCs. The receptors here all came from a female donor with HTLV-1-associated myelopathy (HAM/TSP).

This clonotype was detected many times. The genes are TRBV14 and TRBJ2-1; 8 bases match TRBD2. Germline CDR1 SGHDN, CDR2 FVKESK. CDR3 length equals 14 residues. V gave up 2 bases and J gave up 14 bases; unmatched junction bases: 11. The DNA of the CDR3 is TGTGCCAGCAGCCAATCGAGAATAGCGGGGAAGGAGTTCTTC. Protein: CASSQSRIAGKEFF.

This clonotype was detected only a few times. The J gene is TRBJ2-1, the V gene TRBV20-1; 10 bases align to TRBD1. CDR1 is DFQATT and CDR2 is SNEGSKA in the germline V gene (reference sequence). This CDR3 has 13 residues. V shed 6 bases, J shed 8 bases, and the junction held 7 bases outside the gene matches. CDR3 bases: TGCAGTGCGGACAGGGGGGAATGGGATGAGCAGTTCTTC. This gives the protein CSADRGEWDEQFF.

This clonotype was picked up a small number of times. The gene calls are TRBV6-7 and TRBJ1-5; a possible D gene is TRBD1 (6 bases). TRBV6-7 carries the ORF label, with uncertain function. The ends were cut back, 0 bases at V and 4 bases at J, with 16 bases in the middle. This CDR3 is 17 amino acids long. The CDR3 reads CASSYSRRGGRNQPQHF. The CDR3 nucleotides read TGTGCCAGCAGTTACTCGAGAAGGGGGGGGAGGAATCAGCCCCAGCATTTT.

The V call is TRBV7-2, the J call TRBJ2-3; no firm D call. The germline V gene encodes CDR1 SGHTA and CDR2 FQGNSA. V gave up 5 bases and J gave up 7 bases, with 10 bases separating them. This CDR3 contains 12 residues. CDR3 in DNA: TGTGCCAGCAGCCCCCCAACCTATACGCAGTATTTT. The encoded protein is CASSPPTYTQYF.

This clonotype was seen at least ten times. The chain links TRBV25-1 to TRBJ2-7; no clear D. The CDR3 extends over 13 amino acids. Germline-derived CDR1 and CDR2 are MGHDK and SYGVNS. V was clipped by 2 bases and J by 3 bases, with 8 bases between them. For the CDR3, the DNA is TGTGCCAGCAGTGAAGGTAGAGTCTACGAGCAGTACTTC. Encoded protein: CASSEGRVYEQYF.

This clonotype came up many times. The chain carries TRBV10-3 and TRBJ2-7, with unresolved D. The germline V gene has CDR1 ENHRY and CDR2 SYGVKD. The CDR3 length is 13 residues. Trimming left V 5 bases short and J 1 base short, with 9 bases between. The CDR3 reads CAISLAVSYEQYF. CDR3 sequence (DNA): TGTGCCATCAGTTTAGCCGTTTCCTACGAGCAGTACTTC.

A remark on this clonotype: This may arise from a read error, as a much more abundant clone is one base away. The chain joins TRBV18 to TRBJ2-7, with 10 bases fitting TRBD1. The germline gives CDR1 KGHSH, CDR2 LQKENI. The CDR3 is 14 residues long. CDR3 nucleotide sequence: TGTGCCACCTCACCGGGACAGGGGATCTACGAGCAGTACTTC. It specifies CATSPGQGIYEQYF.

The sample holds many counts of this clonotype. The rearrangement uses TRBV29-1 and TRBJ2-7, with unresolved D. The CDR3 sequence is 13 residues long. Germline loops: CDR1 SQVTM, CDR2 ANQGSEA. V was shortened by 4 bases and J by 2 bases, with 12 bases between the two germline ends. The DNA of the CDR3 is TGCAGCGTTGGTCTGGGCAGCACCTACGAGCAGTACTTC. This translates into CSVGLGSTYEQYF.

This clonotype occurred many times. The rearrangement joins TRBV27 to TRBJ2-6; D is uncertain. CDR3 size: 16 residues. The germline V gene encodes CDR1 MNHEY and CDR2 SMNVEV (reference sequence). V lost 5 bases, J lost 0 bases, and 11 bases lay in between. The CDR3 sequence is CASSARVLSGANVLTF. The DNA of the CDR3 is TGTGCCAGCAGTGCTAGGGTTCTCTCTGGGGCCAACGTCCTGACTTTC.

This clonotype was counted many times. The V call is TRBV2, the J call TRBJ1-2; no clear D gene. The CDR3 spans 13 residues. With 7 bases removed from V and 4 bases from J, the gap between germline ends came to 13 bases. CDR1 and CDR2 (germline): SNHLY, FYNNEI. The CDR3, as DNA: TGTGCCAGCACCATAATAGGGAGCTATGGCTACACCTTC. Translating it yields CASTIIGSYGYTF. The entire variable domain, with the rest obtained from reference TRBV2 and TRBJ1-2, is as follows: EPEVTQTPSHQVTQMGQEVILRCVPISNHLYFYWYRQILGQKVEFLVSFYNNEISEKSEIFDDQFSVERPDGSNFTLKIRSTKLEDSAMYFCASTIIGSYGYTFGSGTRLTVV.

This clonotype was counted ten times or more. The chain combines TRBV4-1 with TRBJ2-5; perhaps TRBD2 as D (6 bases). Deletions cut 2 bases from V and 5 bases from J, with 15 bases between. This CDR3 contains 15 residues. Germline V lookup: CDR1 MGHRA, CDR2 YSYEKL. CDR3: CASSQKDTSFETQYF. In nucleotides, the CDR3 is TGCGCCAGCAGCCAAAAGGATACTAGCTTCGAGACCCAGTACTTC.

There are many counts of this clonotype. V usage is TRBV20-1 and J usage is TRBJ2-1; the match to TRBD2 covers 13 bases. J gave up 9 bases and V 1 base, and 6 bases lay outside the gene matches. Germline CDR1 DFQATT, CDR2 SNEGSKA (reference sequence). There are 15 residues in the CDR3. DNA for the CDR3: TGCAGTGCTAGAGGACGGACTAGCGGGGGCGGTGAGCAGTTCTTC. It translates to CSARGRTSGGGEQFF.

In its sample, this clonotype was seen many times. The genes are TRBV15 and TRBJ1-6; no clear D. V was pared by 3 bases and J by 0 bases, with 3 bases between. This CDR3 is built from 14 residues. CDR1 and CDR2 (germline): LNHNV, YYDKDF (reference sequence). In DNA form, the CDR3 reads TGTGCCACCAGCAGCCACTCCTATAATTCACCCCTCCACTTT. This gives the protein CATSSHSYNSPLHF.

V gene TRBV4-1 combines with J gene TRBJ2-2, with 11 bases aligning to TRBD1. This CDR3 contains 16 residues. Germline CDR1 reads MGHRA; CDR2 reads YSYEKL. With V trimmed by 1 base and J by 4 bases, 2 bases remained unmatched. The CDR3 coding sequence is TGCGCCAGCAGCCAAGGTGGACAGGGGGCCACCGGGGAGCTGTTTTTT. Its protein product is CASSQGGQGATGELFF.

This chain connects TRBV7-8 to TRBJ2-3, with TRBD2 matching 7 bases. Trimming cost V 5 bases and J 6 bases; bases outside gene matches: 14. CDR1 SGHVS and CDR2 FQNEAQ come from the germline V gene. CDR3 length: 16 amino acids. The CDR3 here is CASSLGLGEKSDTQYF. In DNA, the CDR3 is TGTGCCAGCAGCCTTGGACTAGGAGAAAAATCGGATACGCAGTATTTT.

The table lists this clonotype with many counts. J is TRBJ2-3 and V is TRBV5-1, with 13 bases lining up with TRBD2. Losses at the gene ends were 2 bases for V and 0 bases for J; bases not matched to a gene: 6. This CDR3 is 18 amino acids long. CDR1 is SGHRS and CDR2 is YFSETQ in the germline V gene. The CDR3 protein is CASSLGLAGALSTDTQYF. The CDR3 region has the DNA TGCGCCAGCAGCTTAGGACTAGCGGGGGCTCTTAGCACAGATACGCAGTATTTT.

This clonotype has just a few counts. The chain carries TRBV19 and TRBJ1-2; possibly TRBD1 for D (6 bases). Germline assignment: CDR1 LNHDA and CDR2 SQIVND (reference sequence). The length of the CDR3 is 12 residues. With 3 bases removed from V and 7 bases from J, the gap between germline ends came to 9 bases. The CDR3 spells CASSMRTAGYTF. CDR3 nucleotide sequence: TGTGCCAGTAGTATGAGGACAGCTGGCTACACCTTC.

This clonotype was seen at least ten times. CDR3 loop: CASSSTGGSNQPQHF. The CDR3 coding sequence is TGTGCCAGCAGCTCGACAGGGGGAAGCAATCAGCCCCAGCATTTT. The chain links TRBV7-3 to TRBJ1-5, with 9 bases fitting TRBD1. The CDR3 spans 15 residues. Per the germline V gene, CDR1 is SGHTA and CDR2 is FQGTGA. V dropped 4 bases and J dropped 1; count of bases not matched to a gene: 2.

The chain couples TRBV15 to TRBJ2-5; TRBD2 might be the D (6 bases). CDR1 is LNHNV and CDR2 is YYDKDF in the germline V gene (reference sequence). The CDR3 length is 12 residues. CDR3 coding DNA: TGTGCTACCGTGGCGGGGTTAGAGACCCAGTACTTC. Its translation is CATVAGLETQYF.